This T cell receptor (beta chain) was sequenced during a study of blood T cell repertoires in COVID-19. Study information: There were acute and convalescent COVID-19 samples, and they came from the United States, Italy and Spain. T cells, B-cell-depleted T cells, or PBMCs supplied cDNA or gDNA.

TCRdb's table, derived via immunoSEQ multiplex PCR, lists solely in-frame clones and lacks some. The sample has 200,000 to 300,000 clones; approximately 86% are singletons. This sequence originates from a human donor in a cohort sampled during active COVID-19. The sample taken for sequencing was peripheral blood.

The CDR3 nucleotides read TGTGCCAGCAGCGAGACAGATAACTATGGCTACACCTTC. This sequence encodes CASSETDNYGYTF. This chain joins TRBV5-6 and TRBJ1-2, with D tentatively TRBD1 (5 bases). The CDR3 covers 13 residues. Per the germline V gene, CDR1 is SGHDT and CDR2 is YYEEEE. V was cut by 4 bases and J by 1 base, with 8 bases left in between.